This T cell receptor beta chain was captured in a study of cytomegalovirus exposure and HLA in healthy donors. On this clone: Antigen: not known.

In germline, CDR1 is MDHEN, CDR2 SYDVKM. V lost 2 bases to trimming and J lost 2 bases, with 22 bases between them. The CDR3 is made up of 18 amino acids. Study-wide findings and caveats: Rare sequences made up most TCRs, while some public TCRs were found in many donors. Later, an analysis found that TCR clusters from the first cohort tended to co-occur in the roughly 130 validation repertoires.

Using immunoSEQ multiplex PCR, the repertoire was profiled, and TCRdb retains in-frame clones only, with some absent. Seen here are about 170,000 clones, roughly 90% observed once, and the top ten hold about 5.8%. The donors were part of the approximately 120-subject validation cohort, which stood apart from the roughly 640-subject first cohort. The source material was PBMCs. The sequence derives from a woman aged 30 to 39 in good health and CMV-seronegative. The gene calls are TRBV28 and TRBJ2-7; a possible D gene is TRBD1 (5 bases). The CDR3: CASSLPPDAGKSTYEQYF. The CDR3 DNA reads TGTGCCAGCAGTTTACCACCCGATGCAGGGAAGTCAACCTACGAGCAGTACTTC.